The rows below give T cell receptor beta chains drawn from one sample of a study of T-cell memory formation after mild COVID-19. MiXCR, run by TCRdb on the 5' RACE reads, gives a single entry per CDR3 protein. This table has 390,000 or so distinct CDR3 sequences, about 16% appearing once. The sequencing sample was made of PBMCs or a T cell subset sorted from them (not recorded which). These receptors were collected from a young man who had mild COVID-19 (a few samples of this study predate the infection). Cell type and time point are not known. The CDR3 runs from the conserved cysteine through the conserved F or W. Each record gives: J gene, D gene, clone size, V gene, CDR3 DNA, CDR3 protein. D genes are given only for firm matches. Clone size is stated in some rows and not others, as once, few, many or a class when expanded.

TRBJ2-3 - few TRBV3-1 TGTGCCAGCAGCCAAGGCTGGGTTAAGGAGGGGGGCACAGATACGCAGTATTTT CASSQGWVKEGGTDTQYF
TRBJ2-2 TRBD1 many TRBV7-9 TGTGCCAGCAGCGGCCGGACAGGGACCAACACCGGGGAGCTGTTTTTT CASSGRTGTNTGELFF
TRBJ2-6 - few TRBV30 TGTGCCTGGAGTATTAGGTTCTCTGGGGCCAACGTCCTGACTTTC CAWSIRFSGANVLTF
TRBJ2-3 - - TRBV6-6 TGTGCCAGCAGTTACCCGGGGACGGCAGATACGCAGTATTTT CASSYPGTADTQYF
TRBJ1-2 - - TRBV7-2 TGTGCCAGCAGCTTCTTTATCACGGGACCGACCTCCTATGGCTACACCTTC CASSFFITGPTSYGYTF
TRBJ2-2 TRBD2 few TRBV7-2 TGTGCCAGCAGACGGGACTACGGGACCGGGGAGCTGTTTTTT CASRRDYGTGELFF
TRBJ2-3 TRBD1 - TRBV20-1 TGCAGTGCTAGGGGGCCGGGACAGGGGACAGATACGCAGTATTTT CSARGPGQGTDTQYF
TRBJ2-1 - few TRBV7-2 TGTGCCAGCAGCTTAGCGGGCGGGCACGGTGAGCAGTTCTTC CASSLAGGHGEQFF
TRBJ2-3 - - TRBV2 TGTGCCAGCAGTGAAGGATTAGCGGTAGATACGCAGTATTTT CASSEGLAVDTQYF
TRBJ2-1 - - TRBV29-1 TGCAGCGCGGTTCTGCCTAGCTCCTACAATGAGCAGTTCTTC CSAVLPSSYNEQFF
TRBJ1-6 - - TRBV4-1 TGCGCCAGCAGCCCAGGTAGTTGGGACCAGGGGAATTCACCCCTCCACTTT CASSPGSWDQGNSPLHF
TRBJ1-1 - - TRBV12-3/TRBV12-4 TGTGCCAGCAGTTTACTCGCGGGAATTTTGGACACTGAAGCTTTCTTT CASSLLAGILDTEAFF
TRBJ2-2 TRBD1 - TRBV5-1 TGCGCCAGCAGCCCAGGGACAGGGAGCACCGGGGAGCTGTTTTTT CASSPGTGSTGELFF
TRBJ2-7 - few TRBV9 TGTGCCAGCAGCGTAGGAGCCGGGATCGTCTCCTACGAGCAGTACTTC CASSVGAGIVSYEQYF
TRBJ2-2 TRBD1 few TRBV5-1 TGCGCCAGCAGCCTTGGACCCGGGACAGGGGACACCGGGGAGCTGTTTTTT CASSLGPGTGDTGELFF
TRBJ2-1 - - TRBV13 TGTGCCAGCAGCTTAGTCGGCGGGCCCAACAATGAGCAGTTCTTC CASSLVGGPNNEQFF
TRBJ2-7 TRBD2 few TRBV7-2 TGTGCCAGCAGCCCTAGCGGGTACACCTACGAGCAGTACTTC CASSPSGYTYEQYF
TRBJ2-3 - few TRBV29-1 TGCAGCGTTGTGACGGGGGTGGCGGATACGCAGTATTTT CSVVTGVADTQYF
TRBJ2-1 - few TRBV24-1 TGTGCCACCAGTGGTGTTGGAGGTGAGCAGTTCTTC CATSGVGGEQFF
TRBJ1-5 - - TRBV4-1 TGCGCCAGCAGCCAAGATCCGGGGGAGGCTCAGCCCCAGCATTTT CASSQDPGEAQPQHF
TRBJ2-2 TRBD1 many TRBV19 TGTGCCAGCCTTCTCCGGGGACAGGGAGACACCGGGGAGCTGTTTTTT CASLLRGQGDTGELFF
TRBJ2-2 TRBD1 many TRBV5-1 TGCGCCAGCAGCGCCGGGACAGCGAACACCGGGGAGCTGTTTTTT CASSAGTANTGELFF
TRBJ2-5 - - TRBV20-1 TGCAGTGCTAGAGGGGGGGCTACCGCAGAGACCCAGTACTTC CSARGGATAETQYF
TRBJ2-1 TRBD2 few TRBV7-9 TGTGCCAGCAGCGCAGGAATGGGACTAGCCTCCTACAATGAGCAGTTCTTC CASSAGMGLASYNEQFF
TRBJ2-5 TRBD2 few TRBV11-2 TGTGCCAGCAGCCCGTCAAGGAGTGGGACTAGCGGGCTAAAGACCCAGTACTTC CASSPSRSGTSGLKTQYF
TRBJ1-5 - - TRBV7-2 TGTGCCAGCAGCATTGACAAGGATCAGCCCCAGCATTTT CASSIDKDQPQHF
TRBJ2-1 TRBD1 - TRBV11-1 TGTGCCAGCAGCTTCTACAGGGGCCCCTACAATGAGCAGTTCTTC CASSFYRGPYNEQFF